Sequencing of this TCR beta chain was carried out in a study of memory CD4+ T cells and cytomegalovirus serostatus. Study-level background: Healthy Belgian adult donors included under ten CMV-positive and 24 CMV-negative people. Findings and limits, study-wide: Of 150 to 200 reported CMV TCRbeta sequences, 65 to 85 were found in memory CD4+ repertoires.

Original analysis: After removing out-of-frame reads, around 2,100,000 distinct TCRbeta sequences remained. Sequencing was performed with immunoSEQ multiplex PCR; in TCRdb, only in-frame clones are kept and a portion is missing. The V and J calls and the clone size are those of that table, but D and trimming were determined from the DNA. This table holds 55,000 or so clones, about 86% found once. Single viable CD3+CD4+CD8-CD45RO+ cells were sorted as the memory CD4+ T cells. Remarks on this clone: The antigen is unknown.

The CDR3 runs 16 residues. V lost 3 bases and J lost 5, with 19 bases in between. CDR1 and CDR2 (germline): ENHRY, SYGVKD. This clonotype was sampled from an adult in good health and CMV-seropositive. The chain combines TRBV10-3 with TRBJ1-1; D remains unclear. Sequenced: memory CD4+ T cells from blood. The CDR3 is CAISDSGSAKGTEAFF. DNA of the CDR3: TGTGCCATCAGTGACAGCGGCTCGGCTAAAGGGACTGAAGCTTTCTTT.